This passage covers 15 T cell receptor beta chains from one sample sequenced in a study of blood T cell repertoires in COVID-19. The data were produced by immunoSEQ multiplex PCR, yet TCRdb's version contains in-frame clones alone and is incomplete. The profile shows roughly 230,000 clones, 85% of them singletons. Sequencing input: peripheral blood. The receptors stem from a woman aged 60-70 years with active or convalescent COVID-19.

The chain joins TRBV4-1 to TRBJ2-2; 10 bases match TRBD1. CDR1 MGHRA and CDR2 YSYEKL come from the germline V gene. The CDR3 totals 16 residues. Losses at the gene ends were 2 bases for V and 5 bases for J; bases not matched to a gene: 5. Here the CDR3 reads CASSQTGTGATGELFF. CDR3 coding DNA: TGCGCCAGCAGCCAAACCGGGACAGGGGCTACCGGGGAGCTGTTTTTT.

The genes are TRBV18 and TRBJ2-1, with D possibly matching TRBD2 (5 bases). The germline CDR1 and CDR2 sequences are KGHSH and LQKENI. The CDR3 length is 17 residues. Trimming took 5 bases from V and 8 from J, leaving 25 bases between them. CDR3 in amino acids: CASSAGREVRRGYEQFF. The CDR3 DNA is TGTGCCAGCTCAGCCGGCCGTGAGGTCCGCCGAGGGTATGAGCAGTTCTTC.

This clone was observed a handful of times. The chain uses TRBV27 and TRBJ2-3; TRBD2 agrees at 8 bases. The CDR3 loop spans 15 amino acids. With 5 bases clipped from V and 3 bases from J, the junction kept 7 bases outside the gene matches. Germline V lookup: CDR1 MNHEY, CDR2 SMNVEV (reference sequence). In nucleotides, the CDR3 is TGTGCCAGCAGTGAACCGGGACTAGGGACAGATACGCAGTATTTT. It encodes CASSEPGLGTDTQYF.

The chain is built from TRBV2 and TRBJ1-1; tentative D call: TRBD1 (6 bases). CDR3 length: 15 residues. Germline CDR1 reads SNHLY; CDR2 reads FYNNEI. Trimming left V 2 bases short and J 3 bases short, with 13 bases between. The CDR3 loop reads CASSEIRTEDTEAFF. DNA for the CDR3: TGTGCCAGCAGTGAAATAAGGACAGAGGACACTGAAGCTTTCTTT.

The chain links TRBV7-9 to TRBJ2-3; 13 nucleotides align to TRBD2. Germline V gene data show CDR1 as SEHNR and CDR2 as FQNEAQ (reference sequence). The CDR3 is 16 amino acids. The V gene end was trimmed by 5 bases and the J gene end by 4 bases; junction bases not matched to a gene: 6. CDR3 residues: CASSPWTSGSPDTQYF. Written as DNA, the CDR3 is TGTGCCAGCAGCCCATGGACTAGCGGGAGCCCAGATACGCAGTATTTT.

The rearrangement links TRBV30 to TRBJ2-3, with 10 bases identical to TRBD2. In germline, CDR1 is GTSNPN, CDR2 SVGIG (reference sequence). CDR3 length: 17 residues. V lost 0 bases, J lost 3 bases, and 9 bases stayed unmatched. CDR3 in DNA: TGTGCCTGGAGTGTAGGGTTGGCTAGCGGGAGTACAGATACGCAGTATTTT. Protein product: CAWSVGLASGSTDTQYF.

This chain uses TRBV2 with TRBJ2-5; the match to TRBD1 covers 7 bases. Trimming removed 4 bases from V and 5 bases from J; junction bases left unmatched: 16. Germline CDR1 reads SNHLY; CDR2 reads FYNNEI. This CDR3 has 17 amino acids. The CDR3 DNA sequence: TGTGCCAGCAGTGCGATGAGAGGCAGGGGGATTTTTGAGACCCAGTACTTC. This encodes CASSAMRGRGIFETQYF.

This clone was counted a few times. The chain employs TRBV12-5 and TRBJ2-3; 7 nucleotides line up with TRBD2. The junction had 4 bases not matched to a gene; V was cut back by 3 bases and J by 4 bases. Germline V CDR1 and CDR2: LGHNT, FRNRAP. This CDR3 is built from 14 residues. CDR3 in DNA: TGTGCTAGTGGTTTCTCGGGGGGTTCAGATACGCAGTATTTT. Its protein is CASGFSGGSDTQYF. The entire variable domain, with the rest obtained from reference TRBV12-5 and TRBJ2-3, is as follows: DARVTQTPRHKVTEMGQEVTMRCQPILGHNTVFWYRQTMMQGLELLAYFRNRAPLDDSGMPKDRFSAEMPDATLATLKIQPSEPRDSAVYFCASGFSGGSDTQYFGPGTRLTVL.

This clone was detected only once. V gene TRBV4-2 combines with J gene TRBJ2-4; tentative D call: TRBD2 (5 bases). Germline V gene lookup returns CDR1 LGHNA and CDR2 YNFKEQ. This CDR3 has 15 amino acids. V was pared by 4 bases and J by 8 bases, with 18 bases between. CDR3 region: CASSRRLVGSDIQYF. The CDR3 DNA follows: TGTGCCAGCAGCCGAAGACTCGTGGGGAGTGACATTCAGTACTTC.

V gene TRBV18 combines with J gene TRBJ1-2; TRBD1 aligns across 10 bases. The V segment lost 6 bases and the J segment 6 bases; nucleotides outside the gene matches: 4. Germline V gene sequence: CDR1 KGHSH, CDR2 LQKENI. The CDR3 consists of 13 residues. CDR3 sequence (DNA): TGTGCCAGCTCGAGACAGGGGGCGAATGGCTACACCTTC. Encoded protein: CASSRQGANGYTF. Supplemented by reference TRBV18 and TRBJ1-2, the full variable domain reads NAGVMQNPRHLVRRRGQEARLRCSPMKGHSHVYWYRQLPEEGLKFMVYLQKENIIDESGMPKERFSAEFPKEGPSILRIQQVVRGDSAAYFCASSRQGANGYTFGSGTRLTVV.

This clone was recorded once. The chain has TRBV25-1 and TRBJ2-3; TRBD1 agrees at 7 bases. Germline trimming cut 2 bases from V and 1 base from J; bases unmatched to any gene: 9. This CDR3 spans 17 amino acids. Looked up from germline, CDR1 is MGHDK and CDR2 is SYGVNS. The CDR3 sequence: CASSEEGRGRRTDTQYF. The CDR3 nucleotides read TGTGCCAGCAGTGAAGAGGGAAGGGGGCGTCGCACAGATACGCAGTATTTT. The variable domain in full, with the rest retrieved from reference TRBV25-1 and TRBJ2-3, is EADIYQTPRYLVIGTGKKITLECSQTMGHDKMYWYQQDPGMELHLIHYSYGVNSTEKGDLSSESTVSRIRTEHFPLTLESARPSHTSQYLCASSEEGRGRRTDTQYFGPGTRLTVL.

The chain combines TRBV2 with TRBJ1-2, with D possibly matching TRBD1 (5 bases). Germline values: CDR1 SNHLY, CDR2 FYNNEI. V shed 8 bases and J shed 3 bases, with 16 bases lying between them. The CDR3 covers 14 residues. The CDR3 spells CASSRRGEDYGYTF. DNA of the CDR3: TGTGCCAGCTCTCGGAGAGGGGAGGACTATGGCTACACCTTC.

The rearrangement uses TRBV28 and TRBJ1-2; TRBD1 matches at 7 bases. Germline values: CDR1 MDHEN, CDR2 SYDVKM. The CDR3 consists of 16 residues. V gave up 5 bases and J gave up 2 bases; unmatched junction bases: 11. The CDR3: CASSPKQGRSNYGYTF. For the CDR3, the DNA is TGTGCCAGCAGTCCTAAACAGGGGCGTAGCAACTATGGCTACACCTTC.

The rearrangement links TRBV28 to TRBJ2-7; 9 positions agree with TRBD1. The CDR3 runs to 15 residues. Germline assignment: CDR1 MDHEN and CDR2 SYDVKM. Trimming removed 4 bases from V and 4 bases from J; junction bases left unmatched: 8. DNA of the CDR3: TGTGCCAGCAGTTCACCGGGACAGGGTCGGTACGAGCAGTACGTC. It specifies CASSSPGQGRYEQYV.

The genes are TRBV5-1 and TRBJ2-5, with D possibly being TRBD2 (5 bases). V was shortened by 0 bases and J by 0 bases, with 6 bases between the two germline ends. The CDR3 spans 14 residues. The germline V gene encodes CDR1 SGHRS and CDR2 YFSETQ. The CDR3 nucleotides read TGCGCCAGCAGCTTGGCGGGGTACCAAGAGACCCAGTACTTC. Translation: CASSLAGYQETQYF.